This T cell receptor beta chain was documented in a study of blood T cell repertoires in COVID-19. Study in general: Both acute and convalescent COVID-19 samples were obtained from the United States, Italy and Spain.

Original processing methods: Estimation of nucleated cell counts was performed using reference gene primer amplification. Libraries were prepared by immunoSEQ multiplex PCR; TCRdb keeps only in-frame clonotypes and omits some of them. The D gene and trimming were derived from the DNA, and the V and J assignments and clone size from that table. The data show roughly 330,000 clones, with over 75% seen just once and around 5% held by the top ten. Each participant's cohort was designated according to participant-reported clinical history. Recovered status in Cohort 3 required two negative PCRs, clearance, or symptom resolution. From germline, CDR1 is MNHNS and CDR2 SASEGT. This CDR3 has 14 amino acids. The V end was cut by 1 base, the J end by 6 bases, with 10 bases between.

The specimen was PBMCs or T cells enriched from blood (not recorded which). V and J are TRBV6-1 and TRBJ2-4, with a possible D match to TRBD1 (6 bases). The source of this sequence is a man aged 25-40 years who had recovered from COVID-19. CDR3 protein: CASSEDREVNIQYF. For the CDR3, the DNA is TGTGCCAGCAGTGAAGACAGGGAAGTAAACATTCAGTACTTC.